The clone carrying this T cell receptor beta chain was found a few times. The antigen is not known. Per germline, CDR1 MGHRA and CDR2 YSYEKL. The trim removed 1 base at V and 7 bases at J, leaving 3 bases unmatched. CDR3 size: 15 residues. This record belongs to a study of cytomegalovirus exposure and HLA in healthy donors. General study points: The study recorded 150 to 200 TCR beta chains that were cytomegalovirus-associated.

PCR amplification relied on 60 Vbeta primers (plus 13 Jbeta primers). Original processing methods: An analysis that came later counted 80 million or so unique TCR beta chains, approximately 10 million shared. TCRdb's table, derived via immunoSEQ multiplex PCR, lists solely in-frame clones and lacks some. That table gives V, J and clone size, and the DNA gave D and trimming. The data contain roughly 190,000 clones, around four fifths of them singletons. This receptor was identified in a man aged 40-49 years in good health and CMV-seropositive. V is TRBV4-1 and J is TRBJ2-1; 11 bases line up with TRBD2. The sequenced material came from PBMCs. The chain's CDR3 is CASSQGLAGWNEQFF. The CDR3 DNA is TGCGCCAGCAGCCAAGGACTAGCGGGATGGAATGAGCAGTTCTTC.